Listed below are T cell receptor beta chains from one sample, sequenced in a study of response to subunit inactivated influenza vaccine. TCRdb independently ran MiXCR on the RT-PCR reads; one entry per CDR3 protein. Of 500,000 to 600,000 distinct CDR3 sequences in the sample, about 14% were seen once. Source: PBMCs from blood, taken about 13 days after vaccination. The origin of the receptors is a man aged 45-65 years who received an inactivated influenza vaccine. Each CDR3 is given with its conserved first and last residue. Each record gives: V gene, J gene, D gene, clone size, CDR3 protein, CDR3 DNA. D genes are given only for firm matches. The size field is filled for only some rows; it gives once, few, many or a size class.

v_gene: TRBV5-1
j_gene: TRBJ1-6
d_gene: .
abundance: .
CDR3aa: CASSLEGYPSYNSPLHF
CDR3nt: TGCGCCAGCAGCTTGGAGGGATACCCCTCCTATAATTCACCCCTCCACTTT

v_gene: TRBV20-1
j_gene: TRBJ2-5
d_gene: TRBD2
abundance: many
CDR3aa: CSAPGLARETQYF
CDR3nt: TGCAGTGCTCCCGGACTAGCGAGGGAGACCCAGTACTTC

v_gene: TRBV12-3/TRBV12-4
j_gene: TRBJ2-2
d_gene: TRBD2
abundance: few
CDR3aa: CASSFRFGGGPTGELFF
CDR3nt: TGTGCCAGCAGTTTTAGGTTTGGGGGAGGGCCCACCGGGGAGCTGTTTTTT

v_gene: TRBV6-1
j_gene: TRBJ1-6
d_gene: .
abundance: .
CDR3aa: CASSEGQNYNSPLHF
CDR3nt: TGTGCCAGCAGTGAAGGACAGAACTATAATTCACCCCTCCACTTT

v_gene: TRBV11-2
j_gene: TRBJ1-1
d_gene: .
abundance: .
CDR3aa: CASRPEHTEAFF
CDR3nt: TGTGCCAGCAGACCGGAACACACTGAAGCTTTCTTT

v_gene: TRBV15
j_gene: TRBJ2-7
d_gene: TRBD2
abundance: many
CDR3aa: CATSRDRGGTYEQYF
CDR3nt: TGTGCCACCAGCAGAGATCGCGGGGGTACCTACGAGCAGTACTTC

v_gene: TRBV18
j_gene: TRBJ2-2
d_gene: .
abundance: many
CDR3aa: CASSRGQTNTGELFF
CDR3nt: TGTGCCAGCTCGCGCGGACAGACGAACACCGGGGAGCTGTTTTTT

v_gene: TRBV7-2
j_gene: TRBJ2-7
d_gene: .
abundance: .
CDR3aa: CASNLDGLYEQYF
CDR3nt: TGTGCCAGCAACCTTGACGGCCTCTACGAGCAGTACTTC

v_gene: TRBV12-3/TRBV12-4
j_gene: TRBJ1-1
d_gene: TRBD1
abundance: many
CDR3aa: CASSFPDRARTEAFF
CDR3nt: TGTGCCAGCAGTTTCCCAGACAGGGCGCGCACTGAAGCTTTCTTT

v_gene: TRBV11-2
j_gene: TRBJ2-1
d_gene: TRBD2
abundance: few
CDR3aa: CASSPRNFARGGSGEQFF
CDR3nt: TGTGCCAGCAGCCCCCGAAACTTTGCGCGGGGGGGTTCGGGTGAGCAGTTCTTC

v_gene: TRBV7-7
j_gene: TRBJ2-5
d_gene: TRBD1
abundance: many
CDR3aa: CASSSRTGRQETQYF
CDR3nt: TGTGCTAGCAGCTCACGGACAGGAAGACAAGAGACCCAGTACTTC

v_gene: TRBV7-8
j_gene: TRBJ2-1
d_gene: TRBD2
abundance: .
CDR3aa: CASSYLAGLSYNEQFF
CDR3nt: TGTGCCAGCAGCTACCTAGCGGGGCTTTCCTACAATGAGCAGTTCTTC

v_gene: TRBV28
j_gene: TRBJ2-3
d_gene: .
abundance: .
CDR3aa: CASSSNYPDTQYF
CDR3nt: TGTGCCAGCAGTTCGAATTACCCAGATACGCAGTATTTT

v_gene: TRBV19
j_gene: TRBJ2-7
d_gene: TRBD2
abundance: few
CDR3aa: CASSIGGLAGTYEQYF
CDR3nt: TGTGCCAGTAGTATAGGTGGACTAGCGGGTACCTACGAGCAGTACTTC

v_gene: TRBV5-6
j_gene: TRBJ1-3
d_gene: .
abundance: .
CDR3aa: CASSAPFSGNTIYF
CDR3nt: TGTGCCAGCAGCGCACCATTCTCTGGAAACACCATATATTTT

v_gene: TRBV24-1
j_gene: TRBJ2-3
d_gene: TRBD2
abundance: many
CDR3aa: CATKAGGDVTQYF
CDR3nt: TGTGCCACCAAGGCGGGAGGTGATGTAACGCAGTATTTT

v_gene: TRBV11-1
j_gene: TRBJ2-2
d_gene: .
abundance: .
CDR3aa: CASLRGEFRHPNTGELFF
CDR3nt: TGTGCCAGCCTACGGGGAGAGTTCAGACACCCGAACACCGGGGAGCTGTTTTTT

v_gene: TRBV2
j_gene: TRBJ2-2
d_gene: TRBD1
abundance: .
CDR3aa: CASSVSWDRGQAGELFF
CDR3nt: TGTGCCAGCAGTGTAAGCTGGGACAGGGGGCAGGCCGGGGAGCTGTTTTTT

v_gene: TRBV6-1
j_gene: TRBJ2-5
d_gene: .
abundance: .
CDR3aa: CDRPRDPDSLVTETQYF
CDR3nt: TGTGACAGACCCAGAGATCCGGACAGCCTTGTAACAGAGACCCAGTACTTC

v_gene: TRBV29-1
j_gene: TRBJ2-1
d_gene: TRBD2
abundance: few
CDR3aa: CSVGAGTSGYNEQFF
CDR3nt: TGCAGCGTCGGGGCCGGGACTAGCGGTTACAATGAGCAGTTCTTC

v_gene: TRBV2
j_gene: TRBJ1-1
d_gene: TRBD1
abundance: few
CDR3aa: CANDRAQGGFAEAFF
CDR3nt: TGTGCCAACGACCGGGCACAGGGGGGTTTCGCTGAAGCTTTCTTT

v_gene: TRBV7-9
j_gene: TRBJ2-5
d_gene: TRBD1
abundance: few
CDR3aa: CASTKTGGAGGETQYF
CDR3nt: TGTGCCAGCACCAAGACAGGGGGCGCAGGGGGAGAGACCCAGTACTTC

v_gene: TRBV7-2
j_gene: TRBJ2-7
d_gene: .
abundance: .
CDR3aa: CASSLGQTNTYEQYF
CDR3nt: TGTGCCAGCAGCTTAGGCCAGACAAACACCTACGAGCAGTACTTC

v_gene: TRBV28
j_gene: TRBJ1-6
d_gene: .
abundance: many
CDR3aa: CASSLSGSNSPLHF
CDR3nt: TGTGCCAGCAGTTTATCAGGGTCTAATTCACCCCTCCACTTT

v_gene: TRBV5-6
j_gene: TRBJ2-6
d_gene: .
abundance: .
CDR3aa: CASSLTVQANNVPTF
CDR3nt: TGTGCCAGCAGCTTGACGGTCCAGGCGAACAACGTCCCGACTTTC

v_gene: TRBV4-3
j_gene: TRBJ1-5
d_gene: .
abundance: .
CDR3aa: CASSQVLTGNQPQHF
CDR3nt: TGCGCCAGCAGCCAAGTACTAACAGGCAATCAGCCCCAGCATTTT

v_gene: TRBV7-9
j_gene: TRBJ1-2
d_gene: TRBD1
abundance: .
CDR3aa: CASSLAHPTGAGYTF
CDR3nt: TGTGCCAGCAGCTTAGCACACCCTACAGGGGCCGGCTACACCTTC

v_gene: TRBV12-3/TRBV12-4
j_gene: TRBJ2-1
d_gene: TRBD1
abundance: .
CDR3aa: CASGADRGSYNEQFF
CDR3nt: TGTGCCAGCGGCGCGGACAGGGGCTCCTACAATGAGCAGTTCTTC

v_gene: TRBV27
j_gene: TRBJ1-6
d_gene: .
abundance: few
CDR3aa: CASSLGGPGSSPLHF
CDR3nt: TGTGCCAGCAGTTTAGGGGGGCCCGGTAGTTCACCCCTCCACTTT

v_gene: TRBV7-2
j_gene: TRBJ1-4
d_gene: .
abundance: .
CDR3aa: CASSLEPGPGRKLFF
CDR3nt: TGTGCCAGCAGCTTAGAGCCTGGGCCAGGTAGAAAACTGTTTTTT

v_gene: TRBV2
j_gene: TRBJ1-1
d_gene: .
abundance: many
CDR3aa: CASSEEGVSNTEAFF
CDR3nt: TGTGCCAGCAGTGAAGAAGGAGTTTCGAACACTGAAGCTTTCTTT

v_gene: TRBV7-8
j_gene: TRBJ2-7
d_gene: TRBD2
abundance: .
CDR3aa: CASSSSSGRITSYEQYF
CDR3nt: TGTGCCAGCAGCTCCTCTAGCGGACGTATAACCTCCTACGAGCAGTACTTC